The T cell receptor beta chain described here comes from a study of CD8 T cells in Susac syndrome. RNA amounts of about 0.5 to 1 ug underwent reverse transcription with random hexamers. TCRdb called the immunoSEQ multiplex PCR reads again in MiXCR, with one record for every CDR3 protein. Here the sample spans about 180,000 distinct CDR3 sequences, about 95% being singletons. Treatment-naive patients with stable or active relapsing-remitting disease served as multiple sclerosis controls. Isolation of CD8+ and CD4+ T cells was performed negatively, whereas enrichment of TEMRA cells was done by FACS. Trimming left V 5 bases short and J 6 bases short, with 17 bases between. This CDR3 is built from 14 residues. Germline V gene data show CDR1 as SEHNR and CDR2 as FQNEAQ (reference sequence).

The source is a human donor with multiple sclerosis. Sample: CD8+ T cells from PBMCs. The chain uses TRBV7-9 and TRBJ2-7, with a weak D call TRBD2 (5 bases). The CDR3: CASSPPVTSGEQYF. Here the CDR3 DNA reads TGTGCCAGCAGCCCGCCGGTAACTAGTGGCGAGCAGTACTTC.